This T cell receptor (beta chain) was profiled in a study of response to subunit inactivated influenza vaccine. Whole-study results and caveats: The authors proposed limited new T cell recruitment per seasonal influenza vaccination.

This clonotype was seen more than once but under ten times. The antigen is unknown. V lost 1 base to trimming and J lost 3 bases; unmatched junction nucleotides: 3. The germline CDR1 and CDR2 sequences are LNHNV and YYDKDF (reference sequence). The CDR3 is made up of 14 amino acids. Each CDR3 protein gets one entry after TCRdb re-called the RT-PCR reads with MiXCR. In the table there are 630,000 or so distinct CDR3 sequences, 15% to 19% of which are singletons. The input for sequencing was PBMCs from blood, taken 12 days after vaccination. The clonotype comes from a man over 45 who received an inactivated influenza vaccine. This chain connects TRBV15 to TRBJ2-7; 7 bases are a match to TRBD1. This CDR3 reads CATSRGTGGYEQYF. As DNA, the CDR3 is TGTGCCACCAGCAGAGGGACAGGCGGCTACGAGCAGTACTTC.